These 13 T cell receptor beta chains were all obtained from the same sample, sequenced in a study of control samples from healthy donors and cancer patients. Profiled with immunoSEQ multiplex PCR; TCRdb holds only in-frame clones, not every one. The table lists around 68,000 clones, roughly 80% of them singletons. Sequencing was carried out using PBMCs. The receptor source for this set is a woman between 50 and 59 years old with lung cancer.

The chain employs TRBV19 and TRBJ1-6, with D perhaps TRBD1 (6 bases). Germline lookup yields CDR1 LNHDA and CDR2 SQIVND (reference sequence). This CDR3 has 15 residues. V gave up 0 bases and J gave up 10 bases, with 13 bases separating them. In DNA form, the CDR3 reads TGTGCCAGTAGTATAGATGTAGGGGGAAGCTCACCCCTCCACTTT. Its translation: CASSIDVGGSSPLHF.

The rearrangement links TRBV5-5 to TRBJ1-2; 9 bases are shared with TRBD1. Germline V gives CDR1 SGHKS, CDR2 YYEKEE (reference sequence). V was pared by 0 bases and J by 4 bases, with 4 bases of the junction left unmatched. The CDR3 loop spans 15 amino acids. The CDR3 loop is CASSLAGDRAYGYTF. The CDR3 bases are TGTGCCAGCAGCTTGGCAGGGGACAGGGCCTATGGCTACACCTTC.

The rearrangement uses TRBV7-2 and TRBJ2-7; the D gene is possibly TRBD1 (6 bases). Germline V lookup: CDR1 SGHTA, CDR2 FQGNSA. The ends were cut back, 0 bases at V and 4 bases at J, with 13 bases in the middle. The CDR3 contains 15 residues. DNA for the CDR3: TGTGCCAGCAGCTTAGCGACAGGCACTCGGTACGAGCAGTACTTC. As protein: CASSLATGTRYEQYF.

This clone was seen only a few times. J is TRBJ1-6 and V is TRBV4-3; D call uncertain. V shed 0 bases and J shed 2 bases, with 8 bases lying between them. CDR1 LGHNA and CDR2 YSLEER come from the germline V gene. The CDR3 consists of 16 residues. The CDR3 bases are TGCGCCAGCAGCCAAGATCGGGGAACCTATAATTCACCCCTCCACTTT. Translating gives CASSQDRGTYNSPLHF.

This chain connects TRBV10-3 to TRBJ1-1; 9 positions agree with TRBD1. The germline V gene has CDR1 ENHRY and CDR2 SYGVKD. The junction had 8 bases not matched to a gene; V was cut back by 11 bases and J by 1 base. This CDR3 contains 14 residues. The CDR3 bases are TGTGCCTCGACGACGGGACAGGGGAACACTGAAGCTTTCTTT. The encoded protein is CASTTGQGNTEAFF.

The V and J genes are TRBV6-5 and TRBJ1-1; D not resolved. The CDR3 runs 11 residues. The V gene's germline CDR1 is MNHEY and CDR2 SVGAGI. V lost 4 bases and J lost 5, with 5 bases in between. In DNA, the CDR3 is TGTGCCAGCAGTTCAACAACTGAAGCTTTCTTT. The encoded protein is CASSSTTEAFF.

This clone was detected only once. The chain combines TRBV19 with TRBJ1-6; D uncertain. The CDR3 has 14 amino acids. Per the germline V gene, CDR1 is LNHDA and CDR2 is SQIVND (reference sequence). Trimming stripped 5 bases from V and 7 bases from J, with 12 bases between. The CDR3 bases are TGTGCCAGTAGTGCCGGGGTCCTAAATTCACCCCTCCACTTT. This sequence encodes CASSAGVLNSPLHF. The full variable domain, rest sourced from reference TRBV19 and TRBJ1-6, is DGGITQSPKYLFRKEGQNVTLSCEQNLNHDAMYWYRQDPGQGLRLIYYSQIVNDFQKGDIAEGYSVSREKKESFPLTVTSAQKNPTAFYLCASSAGVLNSPLHFGNGTRLTVT.

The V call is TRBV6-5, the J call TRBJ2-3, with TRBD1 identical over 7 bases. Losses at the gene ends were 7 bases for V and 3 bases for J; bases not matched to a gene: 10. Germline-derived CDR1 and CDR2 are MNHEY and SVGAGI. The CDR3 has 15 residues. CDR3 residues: CASNLGGVSTDTQYF. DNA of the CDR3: TGTGCCAGCAACTTAGGGGGCGTATCGACAGATACGCAGTATTTT.

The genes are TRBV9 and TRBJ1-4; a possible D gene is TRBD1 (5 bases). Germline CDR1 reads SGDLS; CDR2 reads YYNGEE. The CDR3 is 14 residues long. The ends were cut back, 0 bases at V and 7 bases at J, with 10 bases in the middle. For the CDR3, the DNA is TGTGCCAGCAGCGTAGGGGCAGGGAGTGAAAAACTGTTTTTT. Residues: CASSVGAGSEKLFF.

The CDR3 DNA sequence: TGTGCCAGCAGTGGGGGGAATGTTAGGGGCCAAAGGTACAATGAGCAGTTCTTC. Amino acids: CASSGGNVRGQRYNEQFF. V usage is TRBV2 and J usage is TRBJ2-1; possibly TRBD1 or TRBD2 for D (5 bases each). Trimming stripped 4 bases from V and 4 bases from J, with 23 bases between. The CDR3 length is 18 residues. Germline CDR1 reads SNHLY; CDR2 reads FYNNEI. Looking up the rest from reference TRBV2 and TRBJ2-1 gives the full variable domain: EPEVTQTPSHQVTQMGQEVILRCVPISNHLYFYWYRQILGQKVEFLVSFYNNEISEKSEIFDDQFSVERPDGSNFTLKIRSTKLEDSAMYFCASSGGNVRGQRYNEQFFGPGTRLTVL.

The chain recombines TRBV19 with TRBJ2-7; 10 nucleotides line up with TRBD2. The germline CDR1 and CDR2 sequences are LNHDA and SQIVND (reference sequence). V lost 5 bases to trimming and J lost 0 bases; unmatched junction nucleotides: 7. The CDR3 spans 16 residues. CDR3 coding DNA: TGTGCCAGTAGTTTCTCGACTAGCGGGTACTCCTACGAGCAGTACTTC. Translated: CASSFSTSGYSYEQYF.

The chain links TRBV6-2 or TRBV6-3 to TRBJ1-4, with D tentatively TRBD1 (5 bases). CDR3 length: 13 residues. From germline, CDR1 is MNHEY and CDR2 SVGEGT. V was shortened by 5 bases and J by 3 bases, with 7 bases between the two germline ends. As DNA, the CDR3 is TGTGCCAGCAGTGGACAAGCTAATGAAAAACTGTTTTTT. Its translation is CASSGQANEKLFF.

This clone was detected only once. The chain's CDR3 is CASSVDEGVGAFF. CDR3 DNA: TGTGCCAGCAGCGTCGATGAGGGTGTGGGAGCTTTCTTT. The chain joins TRBV9 to TRBJ1-1; D is unclear. Per the germline V gene, CDR1 is SGDLS and CDR2 is YYNGEE. This CDR3 comprises 13 residues. V lost 2 bases and J lost 10, with 15 bases in between.